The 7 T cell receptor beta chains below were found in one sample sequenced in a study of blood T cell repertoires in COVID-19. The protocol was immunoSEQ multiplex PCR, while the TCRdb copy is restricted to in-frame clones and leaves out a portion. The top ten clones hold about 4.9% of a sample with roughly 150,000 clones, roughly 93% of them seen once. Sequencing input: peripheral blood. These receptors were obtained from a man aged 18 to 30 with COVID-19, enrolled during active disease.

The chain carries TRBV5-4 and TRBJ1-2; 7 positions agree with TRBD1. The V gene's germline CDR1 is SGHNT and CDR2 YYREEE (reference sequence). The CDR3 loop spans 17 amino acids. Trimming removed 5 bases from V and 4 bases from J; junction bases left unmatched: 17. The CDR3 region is CASSLLDRDPLGYGYTF. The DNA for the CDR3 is TGTGCCAGCAGTTTGCTTGACAGGGACCCCCTTGGCTATGGCTACACCTTC.

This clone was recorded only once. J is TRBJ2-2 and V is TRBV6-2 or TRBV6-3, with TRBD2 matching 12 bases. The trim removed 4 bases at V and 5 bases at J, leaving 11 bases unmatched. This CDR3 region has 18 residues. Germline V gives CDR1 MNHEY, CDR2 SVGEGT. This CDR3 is CASSFPSGRAKSTGELFF. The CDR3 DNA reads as TGTGCCAGCAGTTTCCCTAGCGGGAGGGCCAAATCGACCGGGGAGCTGTTTTTT.

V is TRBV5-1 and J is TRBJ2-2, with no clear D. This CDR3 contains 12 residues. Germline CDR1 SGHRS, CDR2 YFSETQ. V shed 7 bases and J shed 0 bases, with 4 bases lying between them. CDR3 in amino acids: CASDTNTGELFF. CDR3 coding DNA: TGCGCCAGCGACACGAACACCGGGGAGCTGTTTTTT.

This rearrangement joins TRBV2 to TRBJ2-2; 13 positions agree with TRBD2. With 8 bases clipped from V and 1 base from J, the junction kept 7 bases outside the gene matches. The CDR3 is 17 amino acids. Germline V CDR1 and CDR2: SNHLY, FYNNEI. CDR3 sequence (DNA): TGTGCCAGCCTGACTAGCGGGAGGTCCTTGAACACCGGGGAGCTGTTTTTT. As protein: CASLTSGRSLNTGELFF.

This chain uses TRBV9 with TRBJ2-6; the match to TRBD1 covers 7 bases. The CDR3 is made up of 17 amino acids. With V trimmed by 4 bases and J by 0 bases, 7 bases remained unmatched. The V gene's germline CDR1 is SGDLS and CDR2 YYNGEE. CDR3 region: CASSPYYRGSGANVLTF. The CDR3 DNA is TGTGCCAGCAGCCCATACTACAGGGGCTCTGGGGCCAACGTCCTGACTTTC.

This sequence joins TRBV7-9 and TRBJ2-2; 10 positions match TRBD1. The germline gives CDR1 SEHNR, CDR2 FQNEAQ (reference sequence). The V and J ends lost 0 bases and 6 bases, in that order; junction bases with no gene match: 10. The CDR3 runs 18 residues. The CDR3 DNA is TGTGCCAGCAGCTTAGCCGGGACAGGGGTAAGACGGGCCGGGGAGCTGTTTTTT. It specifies CASSLAGTGVRRAGELFF.

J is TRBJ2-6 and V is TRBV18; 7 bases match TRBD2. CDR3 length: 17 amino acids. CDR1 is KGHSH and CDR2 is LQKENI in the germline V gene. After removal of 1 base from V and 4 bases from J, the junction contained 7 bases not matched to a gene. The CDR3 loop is CASSPRGGAPGANVLTF. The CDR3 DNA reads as TGTGCCAGCTCACCACGGGGAGGGGCCCCCGGGGCCAACGTCCTGACTTTC.